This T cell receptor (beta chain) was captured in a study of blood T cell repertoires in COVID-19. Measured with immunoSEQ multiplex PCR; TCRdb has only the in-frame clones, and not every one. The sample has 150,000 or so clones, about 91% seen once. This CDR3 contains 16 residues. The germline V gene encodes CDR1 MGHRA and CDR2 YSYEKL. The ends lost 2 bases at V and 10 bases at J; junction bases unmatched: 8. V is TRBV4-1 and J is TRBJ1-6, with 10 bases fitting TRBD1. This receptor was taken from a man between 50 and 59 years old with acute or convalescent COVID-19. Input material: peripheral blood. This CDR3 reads CASSQPTGGARSPLHF. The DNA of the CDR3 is TGCGCCAGCAGCCAACCGACAGGGGGCGCGCGGTCACCCCTCCACTTT.